The 29 T cell receptor beta chains reported below all come from one sample, sequenced in a study of blood T cell repertoires in COVID-19. The data were produced by immunoSEQ multiplex PCR, yet TCRdb's version contains in-frame clones alone and is incomplete. Among around 100,000 clones listed, roughly 86% were seen once. Input material: peripheral blood. These receptors were collected from a human donor in a cohort sampled during active COVID-19.

This clone was detected a few times. The DNA for the CDR3 is TGTGCCATCACCCAGGACAGGGATGATGAGCAGTTCTTC. Residues: CAITQDRDDEQFF. The V gene is TRBV10-3, the J gene TRBJ2-1, with TRBD1 matching over 8 bases. The length of the CDR3 is 13 residues. The J segment lost 8 bases and the V segment lost 7 bases, leaving 7 bases of the junction unmatched. The germline CDR1 and CDR2 sequences are ENHRY and SYGVKD.

The rearrangement uses TRBV11-3 and TRBJ2-3, with a weak D call TRBD1 (6 bases). The CDR3 totals 14 residues. CDR1 and CDR2 (germline): SGHNT, YENEEA. V dropped 5 bases and J dropped 6 bases, with 15 bases sitting between them. The CDR3 nucleotides are TGTGCCAGCAGCCCCGGGACACCGGACGATACGCAGTATTTT. Encoded protein: CASSPGTPDDTQYF.

This clone was picked up a small number of times. V is TRBV9 and J is TRBJ2-7, with D uncertain. Germline assignment: CDR1 SGDLS and CDR2 YYNGEE. Trimming stripped 0 bases from V and 3 bases from J, with 10 bases between. This CDR3 region has 14 residues. The CDR3 here is CASSVADSSYEQYF. In nucleotides, the CDR3 is TGTGCCAGCAGCGTAGCCGACTCGAGCTACGAGCAGTACTTC.

The rearrangement uses TRBV28 and TRBJ2-3; 9 bases are shared with TRBD2. Germline CDR1 reads MDHEN; CDR2 reads SYDVKM. This CDR3 has 15 residues. V gave up 3 bases and J gave up 2 bases; unmatched junction bases: 3. The CDR3 coding sequence is TGTGCCAGCAGTTTTGGCGGGAGGGCCACAGATACGCAGTATTTT. This translates into CASSFGGRATDTQYF.

As DNA, the CDR3 is TGTGCCAGCAGTGGACAGGGGGCCTTCTATGGCTACACCTTC. Its protein is CASSGQGAFYGYTF. The chain joins TRBV9 to TRBJ1-2, with 11 nucleotides matching TRBD1. This CDR3 has 14 amino acids. CDR1 and CDR2 (germline): SGDLS, YYNGEE. J gave up 4 bases and V 5 bases, and 4 bases lay outside the gene matches.

The gene calls are TRBV21-1 and TRBJ2-7; the D segment call TRBD1 is taken from the table without a DNA check. TRBV21-1 constitutes a pseudogene. CDR3 length equals 15 residues. The CDR3 DNA follows: TGTGCCAGCAGCAAAGGGCAAGGACAGGTCTACGAGCAGTACTTC. It yields the protein CASSKGQGQVYEQYF.

This clone showed up just a few times. The chain recombines TRBV7-6 with TRBJ2-1; 9 bases are shared with TRBD2. Trimming cost V 2 bases and J 9 bases; bases outside gene matches: 11. The germline CDR1 and CDR2 sequences are SGHVS and FNYEAQ. The CDR3 runs to 16 residues. The CDR3 coding sequence is TGTGCCAGCAGCTTATCGGTGGGCGGGAGGGTTGGTGAGCAGTTCTTC. Its protein product is CASSLSVGGRVGEQFF.

The chain employs TRBV27 and TRBJ2-1, with TRBD2 matching over 7 bases. With 3 bases clipped from V and 10 bases from J, the junction kept 6 bases outside the gene matches. CDR1 MNHEY and CDR2 SMNVEV come from the germline V gene (reference sequence). This CDR3 has 13 amino acids. The CDR3 spells CASSFHGRKEQFF. The CDR3 DNA reads as TGTGCCAGCAGTTTTCACGGGAGGAAAGAGCAGTTCTTC.

V and J are TRBV5-1 and TRBJ2-7, with TRBD1 matching over 7 bases. The ends lost 1 base at V and 4 bases at J; junction bases unmatched: 8. Germline V gene data show CDR1 as SGHRS and CDR2 as YFSETQ. The CDR3 sequence is 15 residues long. The CDR3: CASSLFGGRGYEQYF. CDR3 DNA sequence: TGCGCCAGCAGCTTGTTTGGTGGCAGGGGGTACGAGCAGTACTTC.

The CDR3 protein is CSARGDYGYTF. CDR3 nucleotide sequence: TGCAGTGCTAGAGGAGACTATGGCTACACCTTC. The gene calls are TRBV20-1 and TRBJ1-2; no clear D gene. Trimming pared 1 base from V and 3 bases from J, leaving 3 bases between. The germline CDR1 and CDR2 sequences are DFQATT and SNEGSKA (reference sequence). This CDR3 region has 11 residues.

The chain combines TRBV6-4 with TRBJ1-4; no definite D call. From germline, CDR1 is MRHNA and CDR2 SNTAGT. Trimming left V 0 bases short and J 3 bases short, with 8 bases between. The CDR3 spans 15 residues. As DNA, the CDR3 is TGTGCCAGCAGTGACTCAGGAGACCCTAATGAAAAACTGTTTTTT. Translated: CASSDSGDPNEKLFF.

This clone was recorded only once. The chain is built from TRBV28 and TRBJ1-2; D is possibly TRBD1 (5 bases). CDR1 MDHEN and CDR2 SYDVKM come from the germline V gene. This CDR3 has 13 residues. Trimming removed 4 bases from V and 5 bases from J, with 11 bases in between. For the CDR3, the DNA is TGTGCCAGCAGTTCCACAGGACGTTATGGCTACACCTTC. It encodes CASSSTGRYGYTF.

The chain carries TRBV10-3 and TRBJ2-1; TRBD2 matches 9 bases. Germline CDR1 is ENHRY and CDR2 is SYGVKD. V shed 6 bases, J shed 0 bases, and the junction held 9 bases outside the gene matches. The CDR3 spans 17 residues. Here the CDR3 reads CAIRGAGGESSYNEQFF. For the CDR3, the DNA is TGTGCCATCAGAGGGGCGGGAGGGGAGAGCTCCTACAATGAGCAGTTCTTC.

The V and J genes are TRBV6-6 and TRBJ2-3, with D tentatively TRBD2 (6 bases). This CDR3 has 15 amino acids. Germline V gene sequence: CDR1 MNHNY, CDR2 SVGAGI (reference sequence). V was pared by 6 bases and J by 2 bases, with 15 bases between. The CDR3 DNA sequence: TGTGCCAGCAGGGGTAGCGGTCTACACACAGATACGCAGTATTTT. Its translation: CASRGSGLHTDTQYF.

The sample holds a few counts of this clone. This chain connects TRBV28 to TRBJ2-1; TRBD2 matches at 10 bases. The CDR3 runs to 15 residues. Germline lookup yields CDR1 MDHEN and CDR2 SYDVKM. V was pared by 6 bases and J by 4 bases, with 6 bases of the junction left unmatched. CDR3 sequence: CASSLGTSAYNEQFF. Here the CDR3 DNA reads TGTGCCAGCAGCCTGGGGACTAGCGCGTACAATGAGCAGTTCTTC.

This clone was seen a handful of times. The J gene is TRBJ1-2, the V gene TRBV6-5; D possibly corresponds to TRBD1 (6 bases). In germline, CDR1 is MNHEY, CDR2 SVGAGI. V lost 6 bases, J lost 0 bases, and 11 bases lay in between. This CDR3 is built from 14 residues. The CDR3 sequence is CASRVGGANYGYTF. As DNA, the CDR3 is TGTGCCAGCAGGGTAGGGGGTGCTAACTATGGCTACACCTTC.

The chain recombines TRBV10-3 with TRBJ2-2, with 8 nucleotides matching TRBD2. CDR3 length: 14 residues. Trimming at V came to 9 bases and at J to 1 base, leaving 4 bases not matched to a gene. Per germline, CDR1 ENHRY and CDR2 SYGVKD. The CDR3, as DNA: TGTGCCATGGGGACTAGGAAGAACACCGGGGAGCTGTTTTTT. Amino acid sequence: CAMGTRKNTGELFF.

The chain is built from TRBV4-1 and TRBJ2-3; perhaps TRBD2 as D (5 bases). This CDR3 region has 17 residues. Deletions cut 3 bases from V and 2 bases from J, with 18 bases between. Germline V gives CDR1 MGHRA, CDR2 YSYEKL. For the CDR3, the DNA is TGCGCCAGCAGCCATGAAGGGAGCGGTCTAAACACAGATACGCAGTATTTT. Encoded protein: CASSHEGSGLNTDTQYF.

The rearrangement joins TRBV28 to TRBJ2-7; 9 positions match TRBD2. The CDR3 totals 15 residues. Losses at the gene ends were 5 bases for V and 7 bases for J; bases not matched to a gene: 12. In germline, CDR1 is MDHEN, CDR2 SYDVKM. The CDR3 sequence is CASSLASGRSVEQYF. CDR3 DNA sequence: TGTGCCAGCAGTCTCGCCAGCGGGAGGTCGGTAGAGCAGTACTTC.

The chain has TRBV7-2 and TRBJ2-7; D gene uncertain. The CDR3 has 11 amino acids. In germline, CDR1 is SGHTA, CDR2 FQGNSA. V gave up 8 bases and J gave up 0 bases, with 5 bases separating them. CDR3: CASSLSYEQYF. The DNA for the CDR3 is TGTGCCAGCTCCCTCTCCTACGAGCAGTACTTC.

This chain connects TRBV19 to TRBJ1-4; D is ambiguous. Germline lookup yields CDR1 LNHDA and CDR2 SQIVND (reference sequence). Trimming pared 7 bases from V and 5 bases from J, leaving 23 bases between. The CDR3 covers 17 residues. CDR3 nucleotide sequence: TGTGCCAGTACCACTAGACCGGGTCATGGACTCAATGAAAAACTGTTTTTT. The encoded protein is CASTTRPGHGLNEKLFF.

This clone was recorded once. J is TRBJ2-3 and V is TRBV9; 10 bases are shared with TRBD2. Trimming cost V 4 bases and J 4 bases; bases outside gene matches: 9. The CDR3 extends over 16 amino acids. Looked up from germline, CDR1 is SGDLS and CDR2 is YYNGEE. The CDR3 spells CASSMQREGGADTQYF. DNA for the CDR3: TGTGCCAGCAGCATGCAGCGGGAGGGAGGCGCAGATACGCAGTATTTT.

V gene TRBV4-2 combines with J gene TRBJ1-4; weak D call: TRBD1 (6 bases). The CDR3 is 18 amino acids. The germline V gene has CDR1 LGHNA and CDR2 YNFKEQ. The germline V and J ends were trimmed by 1 base and 1 base, with 16 bases remaining between them. CDR3 sequence reads: CASSQVLSVGGTNEKLFF. The DNA for the CDR3 is TGTGCCAGCAGCCAAGTCTTGTCTGTAGGGGGAACTAATGAAAAACTGTTTTTT.

The chain recombines TRBV18 with TRBJ1-1; 10 nucleotides match TRBD1. Germline V gene sequence: CDR1 KGHSH, CDR2 LQKENI. This CDR3 spans 17 amino acids. J lost 4 bases, V lost 6 bases, and 14 bases had no gene match. The CDR3 region is CASSGQGIGEVGTEAFF. CDR3 bases: TGTGCCAGCTCGGGACAGGGGATTGGTGAAGTGGGCACTGAAGCTTTCTTT.

The chain couples TRBV21-1 to TRBJ1-2; TRBD1, the D gene given by the table, was not confirmed from the DNA. TRBV21-1 has pseudogene status. CDR3 length: 13 residues. Written as DNA, the CDR3 is TGTGCCAGCAGAATGGGCAGGGGTAGGGGCTACACCTTC. Translated: CASRMGRGRGYTF.

V gene TRBV4-2 combines with J gene TRBJ2-3; 11 bases line up with TRBD2. CDR1 and CDR2 from the germline V gene are LGHNA and YNFKEQ. The V segment lost 1 base and the J segment 3 bases; nucleotides outside the gene matches: 6. This CDR3 is 17 amino acids long. The CDR3 DNA is TGTGCCAGCAGCCAAGGTCTGGGACTAGCGGATACAGATACGCAGTATTTT. Translation: CASSQGLGLADTDTQYF.

The chain links TRBV27 to TRBJ1-2, with unresolved D. Germline V gene sequence: CDR1 MNHEY, CDR2 SMNVEV (reference sequence). V lost 0 bases, J lost 8 bases, and 16 bases lay in between. The CDR3 consists of 15 residues. This chain's CDR3 is CASSLSGGNGRGYTF. The CDR3 bases are TGTGCCAGCAGTTTATCGGGAGGGAACGGGCGCGGCTACACCTTC.

V and J are TRBV2 and TRBJ2-3; D unresolved. The CDR3 extends over 17 amino acids. V shed 1 base and J shed 6 bases, with 20 bases lying between them. Germline-derived CDR1 and CDR2 are SNHLY and FYNNEI. CDR3 protein: CASSEVVVALPGDTQYF. The CDR3 DNA sequence: TGTGCCAGCAGTGAAGTAGTGGTGGCGCTTCCGGGTGATACGCAGTATTTT.

This chain joins TRBV9 and TRBJ1-2; 8 positions match TRBD1. Germline V gene sequence: CDR1 SGDLS, CDR2 YYNGEE. The V and J ends lost 3 bases and 2 bases, in that order; junction bases with no gene match: 15. The CDR3 has 18 residues. CDR3 in DNA: TGTGCCAGCAGCGCACACAATGATGGGACAGGCGCCAACTATGGCTACACCTTC. Residues: CASSAHNDGTGANYGYTF. The full variable domain, its missing parts supplied by reference TRBV9 and TRBJ1-2, is DSGVTQTPKHLITATGQRVTLRCSPRSGDLSVYWYQQSLDQGLQFLIQYYNGEERAKGNILERFSAQQFPDLHSELNLSSLELGDSALYFCASSAHNDGTGANYGYTFGSGTRLTVV.